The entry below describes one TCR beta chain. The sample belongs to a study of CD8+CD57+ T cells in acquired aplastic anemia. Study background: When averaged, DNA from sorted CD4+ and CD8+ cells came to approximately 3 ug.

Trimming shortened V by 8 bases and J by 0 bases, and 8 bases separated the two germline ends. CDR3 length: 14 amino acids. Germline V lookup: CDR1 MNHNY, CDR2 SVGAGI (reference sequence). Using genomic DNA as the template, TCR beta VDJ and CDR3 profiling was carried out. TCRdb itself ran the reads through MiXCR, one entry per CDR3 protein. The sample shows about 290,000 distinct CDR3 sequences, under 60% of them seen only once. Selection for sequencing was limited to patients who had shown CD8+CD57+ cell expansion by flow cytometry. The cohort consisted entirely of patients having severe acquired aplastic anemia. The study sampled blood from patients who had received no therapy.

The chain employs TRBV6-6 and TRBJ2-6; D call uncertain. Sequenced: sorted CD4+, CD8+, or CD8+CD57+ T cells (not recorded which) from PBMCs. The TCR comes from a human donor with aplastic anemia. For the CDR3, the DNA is TGTGCCAGCCTAGAACCCTCTGGGGCCAACGTCCTGACTTTC. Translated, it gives CASLEPSGANVLTF.